Listed here is a single T cell receptor beta chain. Its specificity is not known. This may be a read error, as it is one base from a much larger clone. Here the CDR3 omits its conserved ending phenylalanine or tryptophan, so a read error is the likely source. TCR beta cDNA came from about 0.55 ug total RNA, primed with a constant-region primer. Three nested multiplex PCR rounds, a slightly modified ARM-PCR method, built the TCR beta libraries. The two initial PCR rounds, approximately 10 cycles each, used TRBV1-TRBV30 forward and C-beta reverse primers. MiXCR, run by TCRdb on the multiplex PCR reads, gives a single entry per CDR3 protein. Counted here are 310,000 or so distinct CDR3 sequences, almost 60% occurring once; the ten biggest clones make up over 15%. Germline V gene data show CDR1 as SQVTM and CDR2 as ANQGSEA. The CDR3 consists of 14 residues. Deletions cut 6 bases from V and 6 bases from J, with 18 bases between.

These data come from a study of tumor-infiltrating lymphocytes in primary liver carcinoma. Study summary: Primary liver carcinomas in the patients were surgically resected. Study-wide results and limits: Blood had a significantly lower top-250-clone fraction than tumors did (p = 0.039).

The blood RNA (from unsorted whole blood) was obtained, and germline DNA was also extracted. Approximately 4 milliliters of peripheral blood were gathered ahead of the operation. The sequencing input was peripheral blood. The rearrangement uses TRBV29-1 and TRBJ2-1; D is perhaps TRBD1 (6 bases). The receptor's source is a woman younger than 45 with primary liver carcinoma and hepatitis B virus infection. Here the CDR3 reads CSVGTSGASNEQFL. DNA of the CDR3: TGCAGCGTGGGGACCTCAGGGGCTAGCAATGAGCAGTTCTTA.